These T cell receptor beta chains were read from a single sample in a study of cytomegalovirus exposure and HLA in healthy donors. The repertoire was sequenced with immunoSEQ multiplex PCR; TCRdb's copy has only in-frame clones and lacks some. The sample holds about 90,000 clones, 62% seen once. The sequencing sample was made of PBMCs. These receptors all stem from a woman aged 25 to 39 in good health and CMV-seropositive. Each CDR3 is given with its conserved first and last residue. D genes are given only for firm matches. Clone size is given for some rows only: seen once, a few or many times, or a class if the clone is expanded.

v_gene	d_gene	abundance	j_gene	len	CDR3aa	CDR3nt
TRBV6-1	TRBD2	NA	TRBJ2-7	13	CASSKLAIYEQYF	TGTGCCAGCAGTAAACTAGCGATCTACGAGCAGTACTTC
TRBV5-6	TRBD1	few	TRBJ1-5	15	CASSLTGGDNQPQHF	TGTGCCAGCAGTCTGACAGGGGGAGACAATCAGCCCCAGCATTTT
TRBV5-1	NA	NA	TRBJ2-3	14	CASSASGSTDTQYF	TGCGCCAGCAGCGCGTCCGGGAGCACAGATACGCAGTATTTT
TRBV6-6	NA	NA	TRBJ1-2	16	CASSYSASTANYGYTF	TGTGCCAGCAGTTACTCGGCCAGCACAGCTAACTATGGCTACACCTTC
TRBV7-9	TRBD2	NA	TRBJ2-1	12	CASSPVGGFQFF	TGTGCCAGCAGCCCGGTGGGAGGGTTCCAGTTCTTC
TRBV6-6	NA	NA	TRBJ2-3	12	CASSYVMDTQYF	TGTGCCAGCAGTTACGTCATGGATACGCAGTATTTT
TRBV2	TRBD1	NA	TRBJ2-3	15	CASKTGTASTDTQYF	TGTGCCAGTAAAACAGGGACAGCTAGCACAGATACGCAGTATTTT
TRBV19	NA	NA	TRBJ1-6	15	CASTLGARLNSPLHF	TGTGCCAGTACCCTAGGAGCCAGACTAAATTCACCCCTCCACTTT
TRBV7-9	NA	NA	TRBJ2-3	17	CASSGGLALRETDTQYF	TGTGCCAGCAGCGGGGGCCTTGCCCTAAGAGAGACAGATACGCAGTATTTT
TRBV6-1	NA	NA	TRBJ1-5	15	CASTRGERYDQPQHF	TGTGCCAGCACTCGTGGGGAGCGGTACGATCAGCCCCAGCATTTT
TRBV15	NA	few	TRBJ1-2	16	CATSRETPASHYGYTF	TGTGCCACCAGCAGAGAGACACCGGCTTCTCACTATGGCTACACCTTC
TRBV19	TRBD1	NA	TRBJ1-1	17	CASSIEGTGGADTEAFF	TGTGCCAGTAGTATAGAAGGGACAGGGGGTGCGGACACTGAAGCTTTCTTT
TRBV4-3	TRBD2	NA	TRBJ2-3	21	CASSQRPPNALAGGARDTQYF	TGCGCCAGCAGCCAAAGACCCCCGAACGCACTAGCGGGGGGAGCCAGGGATACGCAGTATTTT
TRBV18	NA	NA	TRBJ2-3	15	CASSVTRGGPDTQYF	TGTGCCAGCTCAGTTACCCGGGGTGGGCCAGATACGCAGTATTTT
TRBV7-9	NA	NA	TRBJ1-1	12	CASSLRGTEAFF	TGTGCCAGCAGCTTAAGAGGCACTGAAGCTTTCTTT
TRBV11-3	NA	NA	TRBJ2-7	14	CASSLVTLTYEQYF	TGTGCCAGCAGCTTAGTTACGCTAACCTACGAGCAGTACTTC
TRBV30	NA	few	TRBJ1-1	15	CAWSVFPSPTRQAFF	TGTGCCTGGAGTGTTTTTCCGAGTCCAACCCGTCAAGCTTTCTTT
TRBV6-5	NA	few	TRBJ1-1	16	CASSFRDLTGNPEAFF	TGTGCCAGCAGTTTCAGGGATTTGACTGGGAACCCTGAAGCTTTCTTT
TRBV7-9	NA	few	TRBJ2-1	15	CASSLGGATGYEQFF	TGTGCCAGCAGCTTAGGGGGAGCGACAGGATATGAGCAGTTCTTC
TRBV7-9	NA	once	TRBJ1-2	14	CASSLGQGNYGYTF	TGTGCCAGCAGCTTAGGGCAGGGCAACTATGGCTACACCTTC
TRBV5-6	NA	NA	TRBJ2-4	13	CASSAQGGNIQYF	TGTGCCAGCAGCGCCCAGGGGGGAAACATTCAGTACTTC
TRBV11-3	TRBD2	NA	TRBJ2-1	15	CASSLLAGPYNEQFF	TGTGCCAGCAGCTTATTAGCGGGGCCTTACAATGAGCAGTTCTTC
TRBV15	TRBD1	NA	TRBJ1-1	15	CATSRGGTADPEAFF	TGTGCCACCAGCAGAGGAGGGACAGCGGACCCTGAAGCTTTCTTT
TRBV2	TRBD2	NA	TRBJ2-3	15	CASKERGGGTDTQYF	TGTGCCAGCAAGGAGCGGGGGGGCGGAACAGATACGCAGTATTTT
TRBV5-4	NA	NA	TRBJ2-3	13	CASSLSGWDTQYF	TGTGCCAGCAGCTTGAGCGGGTGGGATACGCAGTATTTT
TRBV19	TRBD2	NA	TRBJ2-1	15	CASSISGLQSDEQFF	TGTGCCAGTAGTATTAGCGGGCTGCAATCCGATGAGCAGTTCTTC
TRBV2	NA	once	TRBJ1-1	13	CASSEDRITEAFF	TGTGCCAGCAGTGAAGACAGAATCACTGAAGCTTTCTTT
TRBV7-2	TRBD1	few	TRBJ1-1	18	CASTPLPGQGFRNTEAFF	TGTGCCAGCACCCCTCTCCCGGGACAGGGGTTCCGGAACACTGAAGCTTTCTTT
TRBV7-9	NA	few	TRBJ1-4	14	CASSLVSSGEKLFF	TGTGCCAGCAGCTTAGTTTCGTCCGGTGAAAAACTGTTTTTT
TRBV10-2	NA	NA	TRBJ1-2	14	CASTAGDGRGGYTF	TGCGCCAGCACTGCGGGGGATGGGAGGGGTGGCTACACCTTC
TRBV7-6	NA	NA	TRBJ1-2	13	CASSLQANYGYTF	TGTGCCAGCAGCTTACAGGCAAACTATGGCTACACCTTC
TRBV5-6	TRBD1	NA	TRBJ1-1	16	CASSFSPGQGVTEAFF	TGTGCCAGCAGCTTTTCTCCGGGACAGGGGGTCACTGAAGCTTTCTTT
TRBV27	TRBD1	NA	TRBJ1-1	14	CASSLYRGTTEAFF	TGTGCCAGCAGTTTGTACAGGGGCACCACTGAAGCTTTCTTT
TRBV10-3	TRBD1	NA	TRBJ2-6	15	CAISPQGTGANVLTF	TGTGCCATCAGTCCACAGGGGACTGGGGCCAACGTCCTGACTTTC
TRBV11-3	NA	NA	TRBJ2-3	14	CASSSGHGTDTQYF	TGTGCCAGCAGCTCAGGACATGGGACAGATACGCAGTATTTT
TRBV30	TRBD1	few	TRBJ2-1	12	CAWMKGQGQEFF	TGTGCCTGGATGAAAGGACAGGGACAGGAGTTCTTC